The clone carrying this T cell receptor beta chain was detected only a few times. The antigen remains undetermined. This sample is part of a study of cytomegalovirus exposure and HLA in healthy donors. General study points: Rare sequences made up most TCRs, while some public TCRs were found in many donors.

The PCR was carried out with 60 Vbeta primers and 13 Jbeta primers. The data were produced by immunoSEQ multiplex PCR, yet TCRdb's version contains in-frame clones alone and is incomplete. This sample carries 150,000 to 200,000 clones, 75% to 90% of them seen once, and the ten largest clones take around 1.4%. V dropped 0 bases and J dropped 1 base, with 7 bases sitting between them. Germline-derived CDR1 and CDR2 are SGHRS and YFSETQ. This CDR3 region has 14 residues. Material: PBMCs. The sequence was obtained from a girl aged 10-17 years in good health and CMV-seropositive. The V and J genes are TRBV5-1 and TRBJ1-1; D uncertain. The CDR3 bases are TGCGCCAGCAGCTTGGAGCTTCAGAACACTGAAGCTTTCTTT. Residues: CASSLELQNTEAFF.